This record covers a single T cell receptor beta chain. Its binding antigen is unknown. Base-call qualities are not available, and no considerably larger clone is one nucleotide away. V sheds 3 bases and J sheds 3 bases, leaving 8 bases between their ends. Sequences MDHEN (CDR1) and SYDVKM (CDR2) are obtained from the germline V gene. The CDR3 has 13 amino acids, counting the end cysteine and phenylalanine. Kept here is only the CDR3 DNA, which spans 39 bases and is read in frame from base 1. The source of the sample is a study of shared clonotypes between healthy human individuals (TCRdb year 2020). For the study in its entirety: A couple of women and a few men aged 18 to 49 years were included in the cohort. For each donor, CD4 naive and CD4 memory were each given three plates, CD8 naive was given two plates, and CD8 memory was given one plate. To estimate repertoire size and how much clonotype sharing occurs between individuals, the study deeply sequenced the blood TCR repertoires of several healthy adults. Different laboratories and diverse techniques were used to prepare libraries and sequence TCR repertoires, to increase sequencing depth and limit assay-specific biases. Between about 0.85 and 9.5 billion PBMCs per donor were obtained by leukapheresis.

CD8 naive samples were CD45RO-negative cells positively selected for CCR7, giving a CD45RA+CCR7+ population that excluded TemRA cells. The donors were healthy, HIV-negative adults who had no recently reported acute infections or vaccinations. Every donor was a Caucasian adult residing in Nashville, Tennessee, USA. Blood was obtained by leukapheresis, after which PBMCs were separated by Ficoll-Histopaque density gradient centrifugation and cryopreserved in liquid nitrogen vapor phase. Purity and quantity of every magnetically sorted T cell population were checked by analytical flow cytometry. Each sorted fraction had its genomic DNA isolated and then quantified by UV absorbance on a Nanodrop 2000c. General study outcomes and caveats: Compared with non-shared clonotypes, the clonotypes found in all four sorted-subset donors had higher generation probabilities. Sampling was restricted to blood, and TCR repertoires in tissues likely differ from the TCR repertoires found in blood. Rarefaction of sorted-subset datasets indicated incomplete sequencing despite the large sequencing depth. Based on pairwise subsampling, the degree of clonotype sharing among donors was expected to be affected by sequencing depth. Because the study included only a small number of donors, the genetic and exposure-history diversity represented was limited. Naive subsets generally had larger estimated clonotype richness than memory subsets. When a handful of donors were compared, the shared fraction of clonotypes was 5% to 6.5% for naive CD4, approximately 3.5% for naive CD8, 2.3% for memory CD4, and 0.35% to 0.5% for memory CD8.

Using the deep immunoSEQ assay, TCR CDR3 regions were amplified from genomic DNA by multiplex PCR. Extracted genomic DNA from each cell subset was distributed evenly across all wells of several immunoSEQ 96-well plates, and each plate was treated as a replicate. For sorted subsets, roughly 200 ng of genomic DNA, equivalent to about 30,000 T cell genomes, went into each replicate PCR. The purified libraries were quantified using a Qubit 3.0 fluorometer, sized with a Bioanalyzer 2100, and then quantified again using the KAPA Library Quantification kit. Every immunoSEQ 96-well plate was sequenced on a separate single-read 150-cycle Illumina NextSeq 550 flow cell. In the source study's methods: Because the immunoSEQ output included only junctional sequences and no quality scores, the filtering could not be the same as the filtering used for full-length reads. Sequences were annotated with PyIR, a Python wrapper for IgBLAST v1.9, and V/J genes and CDR3 were assigned using IMGT germline references. Reads were removed for weak V/J assignments (E-value above 1e-6), missing CDR3, stop codons, out-of-frame junctions, or ambiguous translated residues. A V3J clonotype was defined by an identical inferred V gene, J gene, and CDR3 amino acid sequence. To compute the percentage overlap between repertoires, the number of shared unique clonotypes was divided by the size of the smaller repertoire. Three approaches were used to assess repertoire richness: RTK rarefaction, the Chao1 estimator, and Recon v2.1 estimates of unobserved clonotypes. Generation probabilities for all TCRbeta clonotypes obtained by the gDNA method from a handful of donors were computed using OLGA. Drawn from immuneACCESS, this table holds only the in-frame rearrangements with V and J called that TCRdb kept. Clones are partly lost; checked studies trace under half to an unresolved V gene and leave the rest unexplained. That table supplies the V and J calls and clone size; D and trimming were determined from the DNA. The sample table holds hundreds of thousands of clones, of which approximately 96% were seen once. 0.11% of the sample lies in the top ten.

Sequencing was performed on naive CD8+ T cells sorted from blood. According to the study, the label for this sample's cell subset or site signals: CD45RA+CCR7+. The chain is assembled from TRBV28 and TRBJ1-1, with TRBD1 tentatively as D gene (5 bases match). The sequence was collected from a woman in her 30s in good health. The CDR3: CASSFGAYTEAFF. The nucleotide sequence is TGTGCCAGCAGTTTTGGGGCTTACACTGAAGCTTTCTTT.